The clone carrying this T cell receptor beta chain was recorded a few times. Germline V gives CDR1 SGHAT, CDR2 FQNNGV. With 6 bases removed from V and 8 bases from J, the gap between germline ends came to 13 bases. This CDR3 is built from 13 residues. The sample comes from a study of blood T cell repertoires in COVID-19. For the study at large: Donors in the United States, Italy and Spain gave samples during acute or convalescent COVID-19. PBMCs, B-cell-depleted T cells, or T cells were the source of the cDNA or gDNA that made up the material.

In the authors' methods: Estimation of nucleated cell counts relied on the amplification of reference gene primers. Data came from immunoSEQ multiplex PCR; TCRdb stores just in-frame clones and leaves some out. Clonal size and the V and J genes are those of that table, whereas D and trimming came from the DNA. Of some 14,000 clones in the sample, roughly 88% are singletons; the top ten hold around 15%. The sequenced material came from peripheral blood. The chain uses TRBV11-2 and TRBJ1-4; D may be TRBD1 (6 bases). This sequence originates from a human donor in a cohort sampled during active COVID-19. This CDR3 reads CASSSNRDEKLFF. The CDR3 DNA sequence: TGTGCCAGCAGTTCGAACAGGGACGAAAAACTGTTTTTT. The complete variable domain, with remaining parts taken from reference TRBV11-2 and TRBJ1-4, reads EAGVAQSPRYKIIEKRQSVAFWCNPISGHATLYWYQQILGQGPKLLIQFQNNGVVDDSQLPKDRFSAERLKGVDSTLKIQPAKLEDSAVYLCASSSNRDEKLFFGSGTQLSVL.